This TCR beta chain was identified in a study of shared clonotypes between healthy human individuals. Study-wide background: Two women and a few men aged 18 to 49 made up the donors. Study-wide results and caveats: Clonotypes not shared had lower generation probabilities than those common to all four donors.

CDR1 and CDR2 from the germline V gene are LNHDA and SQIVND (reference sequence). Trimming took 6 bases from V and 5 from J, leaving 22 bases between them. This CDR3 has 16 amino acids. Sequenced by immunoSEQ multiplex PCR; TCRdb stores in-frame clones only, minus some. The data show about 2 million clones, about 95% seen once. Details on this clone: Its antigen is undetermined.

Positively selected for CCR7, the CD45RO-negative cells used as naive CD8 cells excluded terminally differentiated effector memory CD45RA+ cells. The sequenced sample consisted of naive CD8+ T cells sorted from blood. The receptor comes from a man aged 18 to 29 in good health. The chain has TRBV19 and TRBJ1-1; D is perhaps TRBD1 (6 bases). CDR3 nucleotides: TGTGCCAGTAGGGCAAAACAGGGTTTGGGAAAAACTGAAGCTTTCTTT. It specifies CASRAKQGLGKTEAFF.